The 9 T cell receptor beta chains in this list originate from one sample, sequenced in a study of blood T cell repertoires in COVID-19. TCRdb's copy holds only in-frame clones and misses some; the assay was immunoSEQ multiplex PCR. The sample records some 330,000 clones, 92% being singletons. The sample taken for sequencing was PBMCs or T cells enriched from blood (not recorded which). The receptors were gathered from a woman aged 25 to 39 who had recovered from COVID-19.

The J gene is TRBJ2-7, the V gene TRBV7-9, with D unclear. Trimming cost V 1 base and J 3 bases, with 4 bases left between them. CDR1 is SEHNR and CDR2 is FQNEAQ in the germline V gene (reference sequence). This CDR3 is 12 amino acids long. The CDR3 coding sequence is TGTGCCAGCAGCTTAGATCTCTACGAGCAGTACTTC. Translation: CASSLDLYEQYF.

This chain links TRBV4-3 with TRBJ1-1; the D gene is possibly TRBD1 (6 bases). V lost 0 bases, J lost 4 bases, and 12 bases lay in between. Germline CDR1 and CDR2: LGHNA and YSLEER. The CDR3 length is 15 residues. This chain's CDR3 is CASSQDGGFGTEAFF. The CDR3 DNA follows: TGCGCCAGCAGCCAAGATGGGGGCTTTGGCACTGAAGCTTTCTTT.

The chain has TRBV27 and TRBJ2-7, with TRBD1 matching over 9 bases. V shed 2 bases and J 5 bases; nucleotides not matched to a gene: 7. This CDR3 is 15 amino acids long. Germline assignment: CDR1 MNHEY and CDR2 SMNVEV (reference sequence). DNA for the CDR3: TGTGCCAGCAGTTTAACGGGACAGGGCTACCACGAGCAGTACTTC. Amino acid sequence: CASSLTGQGYHEQYF.

This clone came up a few times. This chain links TRBV6-6 with TRBJ2-6; 7 bases map to TRBD1. CDR3 length: 16 amino acids. Germline V lookup: CDR1 MNHNY, CDR2 SVGAGI (reference sequence). J lost 0 bases, V lost 6 bases, and 5 bases had no gene match. The CDR3 loop is CASSPGTASGANVLTF. The CDR3 DNA reads TGTGCCAGCAGCCCCGGGACAGCCTCTGGGGCCAACGTCCTGACTTTC.

The chain uses TRBV5-6 and TRBJ2-3, with 9 positions matching TRBD2. The CDR3 contains 16 residues. With V trimmed by 6 bases and J by 2 bases, 10 bases remained unmatched. In germline, CDR1 is SGHDT, CDR2 YYEEEE. The CDR3 loop reads CASTTGLAKNTDTQYF. In DNA form, the CDR3 reads TGTGCCAGCACAACTGGACTAGCGAAAAACACAGATACGCAGTATTTT.

The chain has TRBV6-2 or TRBV6-3 and TRBJ1-6, with D unclear. Trimming removed 6 bases at V and 7 bases at J, with 7 bases between. Looked up from germline, CDR1 is MNHEY and CDR2 is SVGEGT. The CDR3 is 12 residues long. Here the CDR3 DNA reads TGTGCCAGCAGCCCCCAGAATTCACCCCTCCACTTT. Amino acid sequence: CASSPQNSPLHF.

The sample holds one count of this clone. This chain connects TRBV3-1 (or the pseudogene TRBV3-2) to TRBJ1-4; D is unclear. CDR3 size: 16 residues. V was trimmed by 0 bases and J by 7 bases, leaving 15 bases between them. Germline-derived CDR1 and CDR2 are LGHDT and YNNKEL (reference sequence). CDR3 nucleotide sequence: TGTGCCAGCAGCCAAGATTTATTTAGAGGCAGTGAAAAACTGTTTTTT. Its translation is CASSQDLFRGSEKLFF.

CDR3 sequence (DNA): TGTGCCAGCAGCTCCAGAGGGGGGGTCCCTGGGGCCAACGTCCTGACTTTC. This sequence encodes CASSSRGGVPGANVLTF. The V and J genes are TRBV7-6 and TRBJ2-6, with D perhaps matching TRBD2 (7 bases). Trimming stripped 4 bases from V and 2 bases from J, with 15 bases between. The germline V gene encodes CDR1 SGHVS and CDR2 FNYEAQ. CDR3 length: 17 residues.

The chain links TRBV28 to TRBJ1-3; 10 bases line up with TRBD1. The length of the CDR3 is 15 residues. CDR1 MDHEN and CDR2 SYDVKM come from the germline V gene. The trim removed 6 bases at V and 2 bases at J, leaving 4 bases unmatched. CDR3 nucleotide sequence: TGTGCCAGCAGCTCGGGACAGGGGACTGGAAACACCATATATTTT. Its translation is CASSSGQGTGNTIYF.